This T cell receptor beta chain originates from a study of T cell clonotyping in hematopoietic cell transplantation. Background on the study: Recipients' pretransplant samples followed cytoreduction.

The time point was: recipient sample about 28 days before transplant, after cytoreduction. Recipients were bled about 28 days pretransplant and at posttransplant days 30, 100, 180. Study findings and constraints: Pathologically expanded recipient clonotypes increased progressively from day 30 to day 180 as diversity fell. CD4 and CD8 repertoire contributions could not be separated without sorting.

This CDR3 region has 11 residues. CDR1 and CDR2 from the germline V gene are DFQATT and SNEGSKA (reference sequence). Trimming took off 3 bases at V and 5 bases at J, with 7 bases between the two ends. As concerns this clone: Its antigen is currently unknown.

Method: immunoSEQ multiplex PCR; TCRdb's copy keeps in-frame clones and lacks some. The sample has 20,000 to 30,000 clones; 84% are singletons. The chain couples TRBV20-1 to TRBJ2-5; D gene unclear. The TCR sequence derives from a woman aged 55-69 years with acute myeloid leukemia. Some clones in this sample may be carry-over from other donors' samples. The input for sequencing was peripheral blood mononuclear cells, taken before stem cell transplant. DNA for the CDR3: TGCAGTGCTAGTTTATACGAGACCCAGTACTTC. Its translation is CSASLYETQYF.